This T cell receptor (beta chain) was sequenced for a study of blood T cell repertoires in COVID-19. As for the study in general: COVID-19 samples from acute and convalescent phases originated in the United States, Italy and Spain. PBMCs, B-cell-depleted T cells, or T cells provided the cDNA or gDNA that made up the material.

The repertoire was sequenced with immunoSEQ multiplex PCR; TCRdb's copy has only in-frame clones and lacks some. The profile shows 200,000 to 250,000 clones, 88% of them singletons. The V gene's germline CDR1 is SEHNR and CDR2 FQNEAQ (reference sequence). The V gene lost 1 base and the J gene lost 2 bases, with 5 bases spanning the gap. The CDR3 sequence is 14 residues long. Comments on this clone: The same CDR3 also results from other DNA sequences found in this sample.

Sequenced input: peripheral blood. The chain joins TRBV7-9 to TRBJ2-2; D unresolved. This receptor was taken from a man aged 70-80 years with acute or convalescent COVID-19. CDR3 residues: CASSLGGNTGELFF. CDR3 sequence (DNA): TGTGCCAGCAGCTTAGGAGGTAACACCGGGGAGCTGTTTTTT.